These 10 T cell receptor beta chains were all obtained from the same sample, sequenced in a study of T cell responses to AZD1222 COVID-19 vaccine. Using immunoSEQ multiplex PCR, the repertoire was profiled, and TCRdb retains in-frame clones only, with some absent. The sample holds 100,000 to 150,000 clones, about nine tenths seen once. The specimen comprised peripheral blood, sampled on day 0 of AZD1222 vaccination. Source of these receptors: an adult in good health.

The chain uses TRBV28 and TRBJ2-2; perhaps TRBD2 as D (6 bases). This CDR3 has 15 amino acids. The germline gives CDR1 MDHEN, CDR2 SYDVKM. Trimming stripped 6 bases from V and 2 bases from J, with 13 bases between. The CDR3 loop reads CASRTGLINTGELFF. The CDR3 nucleotides are TGTGCCAGCAGAACGGGACTGATTAACACCGGGGAGCTGTTTTTT.

This chain links TRBV3-1 (or the pseudogene TRBV3-2) with TRBJ2-7; 10 positions match TRBD1. Germline-derived CDR1 and CDR2 are LGHDT and YNNKEL (reference sequence). The CDR3 is made up of 15 amino acids. V lost 6 bases to trimming and J lost 3 bases; unmatched junction nucleotides: 8. This CDR3 reads CASSQPGQGFYEQYF. CDR3 sequence (DNA): TGTGCCAGCAGTCAGCCGGGACAGGGGTTCTACGAGCAGTACTTC.

The chain recombines TRBV13 with TRBJ2-5; 14 positions agree with TRBD2. The CDR3 length is 18 residues. Germline V gene sequence: CDR1 PRHDT, CDR2 FYEKMQ (reference sequence). The ends lost 3 bases at V and 1 base at J; junction bases unmatched: 7. CDR3 coding DNA: TGTGCCAGCAGCTTGGGACTAGCGGGGGAAGAATTCCAAGAGACCCAGTACTTC. This translates into CASSLGLAGEEFQETQYF.

The gene calls are TRBV20-1 and TRBJ2-5, with D hard to call. From germline, CDR1 is DFQATT and CDR2 SNEGSKA (reference sequence). The CDR3 runs to 11 residues. The germline V and J ends were trimmed by 7 bases and 5 bases, with 11 bases remaining between them. Here the CDR3 DNA reads TGCAGTGTAAAGGAATGGGAGACCCAGTACTTC. Amino acid sequence: CSVKEWETQYF.

This rearrangement joins TRBV18 to TRBJ1-2; a possible D gene is TRBD1 (6 bases). The CDR3 is 14 residues long. Germline assignment: CDR1 KGHSH and CDR2 LQKENI. V lost 0 bases and J 4 bases, leaving 9 bases between the germline ends. CDR3 protein: CASSPPSRGYGYTF. The CDR3 nucleotides read TGTGCCAGCTCACCACCGAGCAGGGGCTATGGCTACACCTTC.

The chain uses TRBV7-9 and TRBJ1-1, with a possible D match to TRBD1 (5 bases). V shed 5 bases and J shed 5 bases, with 12 bases lying between them. The CDR3 extends over 13 amino acids. Germline V gene sequence: CDR1 SEHNR, CDR2 FQNEAQ (reference sequence). The CDR3 nucleotides read TGTGCCAGCAGCCAATCGGGGGGAACTGAAGCTTTCTTT. This sequence encodes CASSQSGGTEAFF.

The chain employs TRBV7-8 and TRBJ1-5; no clear D gene. Trimming stripped 1 base from V and 6 bases from J, with 16 bases between. The CDR3 is 16 amino acids. Germline CDR1 SGHVS, CDR2 FQNEAQ. DNA of the CDR3: TGTGCCAGCAGCTTAGGCAGTCGTAGTGAGAGTCAGCCCCAGCATTTT. This sequence encodes CASSLGSRSESQPQHF.

This clone came up a few times. CDR3 DNA sequence: TGTGCCACCAGCAGAGATAGGCCGGCTGGAAACACCATATATTTT. Translated: CATSRDRPAGNTIYF. The chain couples TRBV15 to TRBJ1-3; D gene ambiguous. Germline CDR1 reads LNHNV; CDR2 reads YYDKDF (reference sequence). V was pared by 0 bases and J by 2 bases, with 8 bases between. This CDR3 has 15 residues. Based on the CDR3 plus reference TRBV15 and TRBJ1-3, the full variable domain is DAMVIQNPRYQVTQFGKPVTLSCSQTLNHNVMYWYQQKSSQAPKLLFHYYDKDFNNEADTPDNFQSRRPNTSFCFLDIRSPGLGDTAMYLCATSRDRPAGNTIYFGEGSWLTVV.

The chain carries TRBV5-1 and TRBJ2-1; 13 nucleotides match TRBD2. This CDR3 has 15 residues. Germline CDR1 is SGHRS and CDR2 is YFSETQ. With 5 bases clipped from V and 6 bases from J, the junction kept 5 bases outside the gene matches. The CDR3: CASRGLAGVSNEQFF. CDR3 nucleotides: TGCGCCAGCAGAGGACTAGCGGGAGTGAGCAATGAGCAGTTCTTC.

CDR3 residues: CASSLDSVDEQYF. CDR3 DNA: TGCGCCAGCAGCTTGGACAGTGTCGACGAGCAGTACTTC. The chain links TRBV5-1 to TRBJ2-7; D call uncertain. This CDR3 comprises 13 residues. Trimming left V 0 bases short and J 5 bases short, with 9 bases between. Germline CDR1 reads SGHRS; CDR2 reads YFSETQ.